A single sample gave rise to the 16 T cell receptor beta chains below, sequenced in a study of cytomegalovirus exposure and HLA in healthy donors. Clones were read by immunoSEQ multiplex PCR, and TCRdb kept only the in-frame ones, dropping some. This sample carries over 150,000 clones, about 90% of them seen once, and the ten largest clones take 3%. Specimen: PBMCs. The receptors come from a woman younger than 30 in good health and CMV-seropositive.

The chain is built from TRBV5-1 and TRBJ2-1, with 11 bases that match TRBD1. V lost 7 bases to trimming and J lost 6 bases; unmatched junction nucleotides: 12. CDR1 SGHRS and CDR2 YFSETQ come from the germline V gene. This CDR3 region has 16 residues. CDR3 in amino acids: CASRKGSGTGGNEQFF. CDR3 coding DNA: TGCGCCAGCCGAAAGGGATCCGGGACAGGGGGCAATGAGCAGTTCTTC. The full variable domain, its missing parts supplied by reference TRBV5-1 and TRBJ2-1, is KAGVTQTPRYLIKTRGQQVTLSCSPISGHRSVSWYQQTPGQGLQFLFEYFSETQRNKGNFPGRFSGRQFSNSRSEMNVSTLELGDSALYLCASRKGSGTGGNEQFFGPGTRLTVL.

The V call is TRBV7-8, the J call TRBJ2-7; D possibly corresponds to TRBD2 (5 bases). Germline CDR1 and CDR2: SGHVS and FQNEAQ. The CDR3 is 12 residues long. This chain's CDR3 is CSTRELSYEQYF. The DNA of the CDR3 is TGTTCGACGAGGGAGCTCTCCTACGAGCAGTACTTC.

Here the CDR3 DNA reads TGTGCCAGTAGTTTGGACAGGGGGGAGGCTGAAGCTTTCTTT. This sequence encodes CASSLDRGEAEAFF. The chain joins TRBV19 to TRBJ1-1; 10 nucleotides match TRBD1. CDR1 and CDR2 from the germline V gene are LNHDA and SQIVND (reference sequence). With 5 bases clipped from V and 6 bases from J, the junction kept 6 bases outside the gene matches. The CDR3 has 14 amino acids.

The rearrangement joins TRBV9 to TRBJ2-1, with D possibly matching TRBD1 (5 bases). Germline V lookup: CDR1 SGDLS, CDR2 YYNGEE. The V gene lost 0 bases and the J gene lost 9 bases, with 19 bases spanning the gap. The CDR3 is 16 residues long. CDR3 in amino acids: CASSVEGSGWGGEQFF. CDR3 bases: TGTGCCAGCAGCGTAGAGGGTAGTGGGTGGGGCGGTGAGCAGTTCTTC.

This chain connects TRBV6-1 to TRBJ1-2; 7 positions match TRBD1. The J segment lost 1 base and the V segment lost 6 bases, leaving 8 bases of the junction unmatched. This CDR3 is 15 amino acids long. Germline CDR1 is MNHNS and CDR2 is SASEGT. The CDR3 sequence: CASRSGTALNYGYTF. DNA of the CDR3: TGTGCCAGCAGGTCCGGGACAGCACTTAACTATGGCTACACCTTC.

The rearrangement links TRBV2 to TRBJ1-5; tentative D call: TRBD1 (5 bases). V shed 3 bases and J shed 6 bases, with 18 bases lying between them. The CDR3 is 16 residues long. CDR1 is SNHLY and CDR2 is FYNNEI in the germline V gene. In nucleotides, the CDR3 is TGTGCCAGCAGTGAGAATTCGGGGGGATTGGGTCAGCCCCAGCATTTT. This codes for CASSENSGGLGQPQHF.

The chain links TRBV7-9 to TRBJ1-1; D unclear. The germline V gene has CDR1 SEHNR and CDR2 FQNEAQ (reference sequence). Trimming left V 7 bases short and J 1 base short, with 13 bases between. The CDR3 is 14 residues long. CDR3 nucleotides: TGTGCCAGCACCCAAGCCCGGGGGAACACTGAAGCTTTCTTT. Translated, it gives CASTQARGNTEAFF.

The rearrangement links TRBV4-1 to TRBJ2-7; the match to TRBD1 covers 8 bases. The CDR3 totals 15 residues. V shed 1 base, J shed 4 bases, and the junction held 6 bases outside the gene matches. Germline V gene data show CDR1 as MGHRA and CDR2 as YSYEKL. The CDR3 here is CASSQVWTGYYEQYF. In DNA, the CDR3 is TGCGCCAGCAGCCAAGTTTGGACAGGGTATTACGAGCAGTACTTC.

J is TRBJ2-7 and V is TRBV5-6; D possibly corresponds to TRBD2 (6 bases). V dropped 0 bases and J dropped 0 bases, with 13 bases sitting between them. The CDR3 is 16 residues long. Germline-derived CDR1 and CDR2 are SGHDT and YYEEEE. Here the CDR3 DNA reads TGTGCCAGCAGCTTGGAGGGCGGAGGGACCTCCTACGAGCAGTACTTC. Protein sequence: CASSLEGGGTSYEQYF.

The chain uses TRBV4-2 and TRBJ2-1; 13 bases align to TRBD2. Per germline, CDR1 LGHNA and CDR2 YNFKEQ. There are 16 residues in the CDR3. V lost 4 bases to trimming and J lost 8 bases; unmatched junction nucleotides: 8. The CDR3 loop is CASSRLLAGGADEQFF. The CDR3 DNA reads TGTGCCAGCAGCCGCCTACTAGCGGGAGGGGCCGATGAGCAGTTCTTC.

This chain connects TRBV28 to TRBJ2-7; D is possibly TRBD2 (6 bases). Germline V CDR1 and CDR2: MDHEN, SYDVKM. The germline V and J ends were trimmed by 8 bases and 0 bases, with 14 bases remaining between them. The CDR3 loop spans 14 amino acids. In DNA, the CDR3 is TGTGCCAGCCAGCGGGTGGGGGACTCCTACGAGCAGTACTTC. It codes for CASQRVGDSYEQYF.

The CDR3 protein is CASSDPGLAGNGQFF. DNA of the CDR3: TGTGCCAGTTCCGACCCGGGACTAGCGGGGAACGGGCAGTTCTTC. The rearrangement uses TRBV2 and TRBJ2-1, with 13 bases matching TRBD2. The junction had 14 bases not matched to a gene; V was cut back by 9 bases and J by 12 bases. Germline-derived CDR1 and CDR2 are SNHLY and FYNNEI. The CDR3 sequence is 15 residues long.

This clone was found a few times. The gene calls are TRBV5-6 and TRBJ1-4; D gene unclear. Per the germline V gene, CDR1 is SGHDT and CDR2 is YYEEEE. V was shortened by 0 bases and J by 8 bases, with 11 bases between the two germline ends. CDR3 length: 14 residues. CDR3 nucleotide sequence: TGTGCCAGCAGCTTGGCTGGAGAACGGGAAAAACTGTTTTTT. It yields the protein CASSLAGEREKLFF.

This clone was detected once. The chain links TRBV6-6 to TRBJ2-1, with D possibly matching TRBD1 (6 bases). The CDR3 spans 15 residues. CDR1 MNHNY and CDR2 SVGAGI come from the germline V gene (reference sequence). The V end lost 0 bases, the J end lost 3 bases, and 9 bases lay between the germline ends. The CDR3 DNA reads TGTGCCAGCAGTTACTCGATACAGGGCTACAATGAGCAGTTCTTC. Encoded protein: CASSYSIQGYNEQFF.

The V and J genes are TRBV12-5 and TRBJ2-1; 9 nucleotides agree with TRBD2. The V gene end was trimmed by 7 bases and the J gene end by 15 bases; junction bases not matched to a gene: 16. Germline V gene lookup returns CDR1 LGHNT and CDR2 FRNRAP. CDR3 length equals 14 residues. The CDR3 loop reads CASAPASGTTRPFF. DNA of the CDR3: TGTGCTAGTGCCCCGGCTAGCGGGACAACCCGCCCGTTCTTC.

The V gene is TRBV19, the J gene TRBJ2-1; the match to TRBD2 covers 8 bases. V dropped 1 base and J dropped 2; count of bases not matched to a gene: 4. CDR1 is LNHDA, CDR2 SQIVND, per germline (reference sequence). This CDR3 comprises 16 residues. The DNA of the CDR3 is TGTGCCAGTAGTATAGCATCTAGCGGGCCCTACAATGAGCAGTTCTTC. Protein: CASSIASSGPYNEQFF. Complete variable domain (other parts from reference TRBV19 and TRBJ2-1): DGGITQSPKYLFRKEGQNVTLSCEQNLNHDAMYWYRQDPGQGLRLIYYSQIVNDFQKGDIAEGYSVSREKKESFPLTVTSAQKNPTAFYLCASSIASSGPYNEQFFGPGTRLTVL.